The subject of this entry is one T cell receptor beta chain. These patients, aged 18 to 65, had recently diagnosed hyperthyroidism lasting under 2 months. CDR3 size: 14 residues. Germline V gene data show CDR1 as SGHKS and CDR2 as YYEKEE (reference sequence). V lost 3 bases and J 5 bases, leaving 14 bases between the germline ends. The sample comes from a study of T cells in Graves' hyperthyroidism and ophthalmopathy. It was RNA transcripts that yielded the amplified TCR beta CDR3 regions. The HTBI set primed first-round TCR CDR3 RT-PCR. TCRdb itself ran the multiplex PCR reads through MiXCR, one entry per CDR3 protein. Of around 400,000 distinct CDR3 sequences listed, less than 20% were seen once; the top ten hold approximately 30%.

This rearrangement joins TRBV5-5 to TRBJ1-1; D may be TRBD1 (5 bases). The sequence came from a woman aged 18-35 years with Graves' hyperthyroidism that later progressed to Graves' ophthalmopathy. The sequenced sample was blood. The CDR3, as DNA: TGTGCCAGCAGCTGGGGACGGACGGGGACTGAAGCTTTCTTT. Protein: CASSWGRTGTEAFF. The full variable domain, with the rest looked up from reference TRBV5-5 and TRBJ1-1, is DAGVTQSPTHLIKTRGQQVTLRCSPISGHKSVSWYQQVLGQGPQFIFQYYEKEERGRGNFPDRFSARQFPNYSSELNVNALLLGDSALYLCASSWGRTGTEAFFGQGTRLTVV.